This T cell receptor beta chain comes out of a study of T cell responses to AZD1222 COVID-19 vaccine. Comment on this clone: The antigen remains unidentified.

Trimming pared 4 bases from V and 8 bases from J, leaving 15 bases between. This CDR3 is 14 amino acids long. Germline CDR1 SGHTA, CDR2 FQGNSA. Repertoires were generated with immunoSEQ multiplex PCR, while TCRdb's copy carries only in-frame clones and drops some. This sample has around 100,000 clones; roughly 89% occur once, and the top ten carry over 6.5%. Study-level findings and limits: Just a handful of AZD1222 recipients were seropositive at baseline. A mostly white British donor set with more females was recruited, and clonal diversity was possibly underestimated.

Here the sequenced sample was peripheral blood, taken on day 0 of AZD1222 vaccination. This clonotype originated in an adult in good health. The rearrangement links TRBV7-2 to TRBJ2-1; tentatively, D is TRBD2 (5 bases). CDR3 region: CASSSLTMLYEQFF. CDR3 in DNA: TGTGCCAGCAGCTCCCTGACTATGCTCTATGAGCAGTTCTTC.